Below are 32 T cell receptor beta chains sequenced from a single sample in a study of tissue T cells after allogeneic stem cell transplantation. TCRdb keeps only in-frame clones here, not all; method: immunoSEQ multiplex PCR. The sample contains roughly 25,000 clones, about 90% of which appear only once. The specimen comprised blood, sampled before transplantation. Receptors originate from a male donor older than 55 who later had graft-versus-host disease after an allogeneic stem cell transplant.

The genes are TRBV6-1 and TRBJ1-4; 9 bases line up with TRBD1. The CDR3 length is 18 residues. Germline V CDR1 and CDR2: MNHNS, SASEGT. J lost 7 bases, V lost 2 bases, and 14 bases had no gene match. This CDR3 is CASSEFGTGGGRGEKLFF. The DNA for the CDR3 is TGTGCCAGCAGTGAATTTGGAACAGGGGGCGGTCGAGGTGAAAAACTGTTTTTT.

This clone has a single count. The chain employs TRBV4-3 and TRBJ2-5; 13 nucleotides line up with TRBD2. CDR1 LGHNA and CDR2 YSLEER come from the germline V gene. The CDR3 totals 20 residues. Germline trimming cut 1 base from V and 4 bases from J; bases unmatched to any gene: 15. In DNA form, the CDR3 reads TGCGCCAGCAGCCAAGGGAGGGAACCGGGACTAGCGGGATCGGGAGAGACCCAGTACTTC. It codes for CASSQGREPGLAGSGETQYF.

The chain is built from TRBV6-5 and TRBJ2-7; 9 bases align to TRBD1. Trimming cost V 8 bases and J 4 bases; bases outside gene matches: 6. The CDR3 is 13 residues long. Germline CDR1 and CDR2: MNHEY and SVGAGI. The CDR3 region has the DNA TGTGCCAGCTCAACACAGGGGGCGTACGAGCAGTACTTC. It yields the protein CASSTQGAYEQYF.

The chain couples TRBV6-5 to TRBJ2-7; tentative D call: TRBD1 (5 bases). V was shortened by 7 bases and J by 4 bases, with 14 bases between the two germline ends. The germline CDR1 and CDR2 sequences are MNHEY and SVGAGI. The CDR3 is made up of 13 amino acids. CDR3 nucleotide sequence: TGTGCCAGCAAGTTAGGGGAAGGGTACGAGCAGTACTTC. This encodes CASKLGEGYEQYF.

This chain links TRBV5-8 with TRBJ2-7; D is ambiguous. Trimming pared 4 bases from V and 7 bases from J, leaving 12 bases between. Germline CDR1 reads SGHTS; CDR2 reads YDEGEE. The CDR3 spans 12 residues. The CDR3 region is CASSQVQREQYF. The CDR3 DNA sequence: TGTGCCAGCAGCCAAGTTCAACGGGAGCAGTACTTC.

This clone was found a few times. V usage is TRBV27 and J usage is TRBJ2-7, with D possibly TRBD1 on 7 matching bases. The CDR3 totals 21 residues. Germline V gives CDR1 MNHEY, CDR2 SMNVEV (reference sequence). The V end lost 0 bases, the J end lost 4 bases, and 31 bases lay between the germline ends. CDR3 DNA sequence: TGTGCCAGCAGTTTATCTATGGGGATGGGGGGACAGCTCCGGCATAGTTACGAGCAGTACTTC. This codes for CASSLSMGMGGQLRHSYEQYF.

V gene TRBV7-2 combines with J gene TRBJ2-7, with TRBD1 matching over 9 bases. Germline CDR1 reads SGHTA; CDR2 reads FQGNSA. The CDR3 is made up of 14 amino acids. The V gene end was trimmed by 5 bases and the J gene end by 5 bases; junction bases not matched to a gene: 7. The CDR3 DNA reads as TGTGCCAGCAGCGGAGGACAGGGGACCCACGAGCAGTACTTC. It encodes CASSGGQGTHEQYF.

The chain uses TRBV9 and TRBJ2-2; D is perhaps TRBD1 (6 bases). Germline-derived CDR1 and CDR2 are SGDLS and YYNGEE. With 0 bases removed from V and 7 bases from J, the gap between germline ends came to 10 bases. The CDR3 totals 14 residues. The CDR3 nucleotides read TGTGCCAGCAGCGTAGGACAGGTCCGCGGGGAGCTGTTTTTT. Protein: CASSVGQVRGELFF.

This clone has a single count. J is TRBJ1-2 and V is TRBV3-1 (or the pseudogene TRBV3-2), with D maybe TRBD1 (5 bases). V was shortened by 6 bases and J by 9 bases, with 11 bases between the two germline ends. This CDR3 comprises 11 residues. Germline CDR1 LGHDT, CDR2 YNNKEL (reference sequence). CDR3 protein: CASRGEGSYTF. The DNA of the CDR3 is TGTGCCAGCAGAGGGGAGGGGAGCTACACCTTC.

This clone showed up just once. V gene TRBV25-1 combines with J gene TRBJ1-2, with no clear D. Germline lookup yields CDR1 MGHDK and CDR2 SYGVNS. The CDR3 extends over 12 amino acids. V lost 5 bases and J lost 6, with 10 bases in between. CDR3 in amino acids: CASSKIGDGYTF. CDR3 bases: TGTGCCAGCAGTAAAATCGGGGATGGCTACACCTTC.

The CDR3 DNA reads as TGTGCCAGCAGCTTGGAAGGGAGGAGCGAAAAACTGTTTTTT. It yields the protein CASSLEGRSEKLFF. This chain connects TRBV5-5 to TRBJ1-4; D is uncertain. CDR3 size: 14 residues. The ends were cut back, 0 bases at V and 8 bases at J, with 11 bases in the middle. Germline CDR1 and CDR2: SGHKS and YYEKEE (reference sequence). The full variable domain, completed using reference TRBV5-5 and TRBJ1-4, is DAGVTQSPTHLIKTRGQQVTLRCSPISGHKSVSWYQQVLGQGPQFIFQYYEKEERGRGNFPDRFSARQFPNYSSELNVNALLLGDSALYLCASSLEGRSEKLFFGSGTQLSVL.

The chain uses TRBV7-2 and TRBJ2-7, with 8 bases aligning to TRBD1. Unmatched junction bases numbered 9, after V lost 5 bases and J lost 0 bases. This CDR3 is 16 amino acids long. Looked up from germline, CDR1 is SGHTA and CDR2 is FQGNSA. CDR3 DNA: TGTGCCAGCAGCCCAATCGACAGGGGAAGCTCCTACGAGCAGTACTTC. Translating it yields CASSPIDRGSSYEQYF.

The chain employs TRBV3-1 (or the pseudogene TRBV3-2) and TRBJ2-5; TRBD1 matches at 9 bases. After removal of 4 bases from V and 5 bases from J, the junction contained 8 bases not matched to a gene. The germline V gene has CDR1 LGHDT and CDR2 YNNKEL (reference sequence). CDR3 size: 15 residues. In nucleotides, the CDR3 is TGTGCCAGCAGCCCCGGCGGGACAGGGAGTGAGACCCAGTACTTC. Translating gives CASSPGGTGSETQYF.

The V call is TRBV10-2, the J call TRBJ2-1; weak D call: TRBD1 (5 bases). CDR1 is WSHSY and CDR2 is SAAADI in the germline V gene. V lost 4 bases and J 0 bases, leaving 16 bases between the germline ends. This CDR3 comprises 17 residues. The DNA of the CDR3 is TGCGCCAGCAGTGCCCATCTGGGGCCCAGCTCCTACAATGAGCAGTTCTTC. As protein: CASSAHLGPSSYNEQFF.

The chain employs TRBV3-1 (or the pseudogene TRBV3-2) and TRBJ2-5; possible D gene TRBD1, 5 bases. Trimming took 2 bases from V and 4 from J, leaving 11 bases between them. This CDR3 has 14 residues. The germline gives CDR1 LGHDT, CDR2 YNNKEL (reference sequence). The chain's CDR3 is CASSQSGKGETQYF. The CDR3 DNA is TGTGCCAGCAGCCAATCAGGGAAGGGAGAGACCCAGTACTTC.

The CDR3 spells CASSSTAASETQYF. The CDR3 DNA reads TGTGCCAGCAGCTCGACGGCGGCCTCGGAGACCCAGTACTTC. The gene calls are TRBV11-3 and TRBJ2-5; D gene ambiguous. The germline V and J ends were trimmed by 4 bases and 5 bases, with 14 bases remaining between them. This CDR3 is built from 14 residues. Germline values: CDR1 SGHNT, CDR2 YENEEA.

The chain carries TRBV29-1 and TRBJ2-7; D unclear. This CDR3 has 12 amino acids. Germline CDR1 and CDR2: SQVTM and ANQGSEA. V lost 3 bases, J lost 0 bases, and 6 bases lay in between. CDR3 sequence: CSVESGSYEQYF. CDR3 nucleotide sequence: TGCAGCGTTGAGAGTGGCTCCTACGAGCAGTACTTC.

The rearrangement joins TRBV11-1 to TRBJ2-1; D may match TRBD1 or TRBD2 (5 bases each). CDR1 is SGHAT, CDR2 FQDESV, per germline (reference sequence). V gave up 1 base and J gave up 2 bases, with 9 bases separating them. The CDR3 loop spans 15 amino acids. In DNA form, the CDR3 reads TGTGCCAGCAGCTTAGGGCAGGGAGCCTACAATGAGCAGTTCTTC. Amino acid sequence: CASSLGQGAYNEQFF.

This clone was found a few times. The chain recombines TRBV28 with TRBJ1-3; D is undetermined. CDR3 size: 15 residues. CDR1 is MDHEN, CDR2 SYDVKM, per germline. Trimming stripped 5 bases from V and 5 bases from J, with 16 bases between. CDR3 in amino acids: CASSAMSQTRNTIYF. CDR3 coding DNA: TGTGCCAGCAGTGCCATGTCCCAAACCAGAAACACCATATATTTT.

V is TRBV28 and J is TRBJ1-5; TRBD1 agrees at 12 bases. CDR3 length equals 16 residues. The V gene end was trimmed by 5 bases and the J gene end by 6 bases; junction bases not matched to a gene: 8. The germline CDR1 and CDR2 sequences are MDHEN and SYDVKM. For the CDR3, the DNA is TGTGCCAGCAGTGAGTCCGGGACAGGGGGCACTCAGCCCCAGCATTTT. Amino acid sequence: CASSESGTGGTQPQHF.

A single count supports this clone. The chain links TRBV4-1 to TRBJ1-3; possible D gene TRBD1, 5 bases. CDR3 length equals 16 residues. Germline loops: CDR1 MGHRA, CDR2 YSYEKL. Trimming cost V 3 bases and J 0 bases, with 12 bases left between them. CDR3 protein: CASSQAGLSSGNTIYF. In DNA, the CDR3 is TGCGCCAGCAGCCAGGCGGGACTTAGCTCTGGAAACACCATATATTTT.

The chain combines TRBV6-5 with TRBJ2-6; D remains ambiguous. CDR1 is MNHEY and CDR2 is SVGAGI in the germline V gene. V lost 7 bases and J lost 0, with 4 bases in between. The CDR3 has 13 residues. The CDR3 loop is CASTNSGANVLTF. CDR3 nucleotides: TGTGCCAGCACCAACTCTGGGGCCAACGTCCTGACTTTC.

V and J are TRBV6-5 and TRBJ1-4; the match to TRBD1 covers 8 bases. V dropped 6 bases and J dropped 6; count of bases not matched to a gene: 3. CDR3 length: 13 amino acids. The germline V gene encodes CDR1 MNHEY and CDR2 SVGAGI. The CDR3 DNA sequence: TGTGCCAGCAGGCAGGGGGCGGATGAAAAACTGTTTTTT. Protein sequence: CASRQGADEKLFF.

This CDR3 reads CASSQSRLTQYF. The CDR3 DNA is TGTGCCAGCAGCCAATCTAGACTTACGCAGTATTTT. The chain recombines TRBV3-1 (or the pseudogene TRBV3-2) with TRBJ2-3; D gene uncertain. Germline values: CDR1 LGHDT, CDR2 YNNKEL (reference sequence). V was cut by 2 bases and J by 8 bases, with 8 bases left in between. The CDR3 is made up of 12 amino acids.

The CDR3 loop reads CASRAKPGLASPGYEQYF. In DNA form, the CDR3 reads TGTGCCAGCAGAGCTAAACCGGGACTTGCCTCACCCGGGTACGAGCAGTACTTC. V is TRBV27 and J is TRBJ2-7; weak D call: TRBD2 (6 bases). This CDR3 has 18 amino acids. V shed 6 bases and J shed 4 bases, with 28 bases lying between them. Germline V gives CDR1 MNHEY, CDR2 SMNVEV (reference sequence).

CDR3 amino acids: CASKAASYEQYF. In DNA form, the CDR3 reads TGCGCCAGCAAGGCAGCCTCCTACGAGCAGTACTTC. The J gene is TRBJ2-7, the V gene TRBV5-1; D not certain. The CDR3 contains 12 residues. The V gene lost 6 bases and the J gene lost 0 bases, with 7 bases spanning the gap. Germline CDR1 is SGHRS and CDR2 is YFSETQ. The full variable domain, rest sourced from reference TRBV5-1 and TRBJ2-7, is KAGVTQTPRYLIKTRGQQVTLSCSPISGHRSVSWYQQTPGQGLQFLFEYFSETQRNKGNFPGRFSGRQFSNSRSEMNVSTLELGDSALYLCASKAASYEQYFGPGTRLTVT.

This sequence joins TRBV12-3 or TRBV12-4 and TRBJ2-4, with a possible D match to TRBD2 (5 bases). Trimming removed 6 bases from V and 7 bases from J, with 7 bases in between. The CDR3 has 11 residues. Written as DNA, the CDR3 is TGTGCCAGCAGCGGACTTAACATTCAGTACTTC. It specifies CASSGLNIQYF.

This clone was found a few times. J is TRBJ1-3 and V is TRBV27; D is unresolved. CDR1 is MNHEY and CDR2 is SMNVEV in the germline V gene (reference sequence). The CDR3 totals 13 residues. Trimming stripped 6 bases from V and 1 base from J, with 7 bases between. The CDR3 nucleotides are TGTGCCAGCAGCCTGCGTTCTGGAAACACCATATATTTT. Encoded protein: CASSLRSGNTIYF.

The CDR3 loop is CSVGRAALYGYTF. In DNA, the CDR3 is TGCAGCGTTGGGAGGGCAGCCCTCTATGGCTACACCTTC. The chain joins TRBV29-1 to TRBJ1-2, with D unclear. The CDR3 sequence is 13 residues long. Per germline, CDR1 SQVTM and CDR2 ANQGSEA. V was cut by 4 bases and J by 4 bases, with 13 bases left in between. Using reference TRBV29-1 and TRBJ1-2 for the parts outside the CDR3, the full variable domain is SAVISQKPSRDICQRGTSLTIQCQVDSQVTMMFWYRQQPGQSLTLIATANQGSEATYESGFVIDKFPISRPNLTFSTLTVSNMSPEDSSIYLCSVGRAALYGYTFGSGTRLTVV.

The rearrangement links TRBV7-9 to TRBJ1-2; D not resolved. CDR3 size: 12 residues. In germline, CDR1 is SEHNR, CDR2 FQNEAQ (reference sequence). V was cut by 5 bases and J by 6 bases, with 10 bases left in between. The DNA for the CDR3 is TGTGCCAGCAGCCCCCACACAGATGGCTACACCTTC. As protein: CASSPHTDGYTF.

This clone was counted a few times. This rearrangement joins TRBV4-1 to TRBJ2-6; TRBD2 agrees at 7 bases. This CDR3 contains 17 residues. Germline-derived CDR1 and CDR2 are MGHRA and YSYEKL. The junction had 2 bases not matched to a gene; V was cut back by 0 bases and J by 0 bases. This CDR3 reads CASSQDPSGSGANVLTF. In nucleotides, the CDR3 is TGCGCCAGCAGCCAAGATCCTAGCGGCTCTGGGGCCAACGTCCTGACTTTC.

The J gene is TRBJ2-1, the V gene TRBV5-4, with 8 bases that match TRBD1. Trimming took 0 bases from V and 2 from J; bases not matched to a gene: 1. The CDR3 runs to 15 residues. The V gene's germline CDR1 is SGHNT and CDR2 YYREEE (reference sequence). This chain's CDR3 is CASSLEGQAYNEQFF. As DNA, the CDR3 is TGTGCCAGCAGCTTGGAGGGACAGGCCTACAATGAGCAGTTCTTC.